This TCR beta chain was captured by sequencing in a study of T cell clonality in common variable immunodeficiency. Regarding the study as a whole: Common variable immunodeficiency TCR beta sequences reportedly had fewer deletions and N-nucleotide insertions.

This clone showed up just a few times. Its antigen is as yet unknown. Profiling relied on immunoSEQ multiplex PCR, and the TCRdb table lists in-frame clones only, not all of them. This sample carries 10,000 to 12,000 clones, none of them present only once. Sequencing was done on a sample of peripheral blood mononuclear cells. This TCR came from a human donor with common variable immunodeficiency.

The covered CDR3 bases are TGTGCCAGCAGCTTGAGGAGGGGTAATGAG. It is translated as CASSLRRGNE. The whole CDR3 protein reads CASSLRRGNEQFF. The V call is TRBV7-3, the J call TRBJ2-1; D is perhaps TRBD2 (6 bases). The read gets to within 3 residues of the CDR3 end, and the germline J gene fills in the rest. CDR1 and CDR2 (germline): SGHTA, FQGTGA. The CDR3 loop spans 13 amino acids. V lost 3 bases and J 7 bases, leaving 10 bases between the germline ends.